This T cell receptor beta chain is drawn from a study of blood T cell repertoires in COVID-19. The table came from immunoSEQ multiplex PCR; TCRdb's copy has only in-frame clones and leaves some out. The sample shows some 46,000 clones, over 70% of them seen only once. Germline CDR1 reads SGHTA; CDR2 reads FQGNSA. The CDR3 runs to 13 residues. Trimming left V 11 bases short and J 6 bases short, with 17 bases between. The J gene is TRBJ2-1, the V gene TRBV7-2, with D possibly TRBD2 on 6 matching bases. The TCR originated in a woman in her sixties with acute or convalescent COVID-19. Sequencing was carried out using peripheral blood. CDR3 amino acids: CASKEGPPNEQFF. CDR3 DNA: TGTGCCTCGAAGGAGGGACCACCCAATGAGCAGTTCTTC.